This entry lists 4 T cell receptor beta chains sequenced from one sample in a study of control samples from healthy donors and cancer patients. This table comes from immunoSEQ multiplex PCR, and its TCRdb copy is limited to in-frame clones, with some not included. This sample carries some 190,000 clones, about nine tenths of them seen once, and the ten largest clones take approximately 1.8%. The sample comprised blood. These receptors came from a man aged 25-40 years in good health.

The rearrangement links TRBV3-1 (or the pseudogene TRBV3-2) to TRBJ1-1; D unresolved. From germline, CDR1 is LGHDT and CDR2 YNNKEL (reference sequence). V dropped 2 bases and J dropped 7 bases, with 8 bases sitting between them. This CDR3 region has 12 residues. CDR3 residues: CASSQSFFEAFF. The CDR3 nucleotides read TGTGCCAGCAGCCAATCGTTTTTTGAAGCTTTCTTT.

The chain recombines TRBV6-1 with TRBJ2-7; 7 nucleotides agree with TRBD2. The CDR3 length is 14 residues. CDR1 is MNHNS and CDR2 is SASEGT in the germline V gene. J lost 2 bases, V lost 2 bases, and 3 bases had no gene match. The CDR3 protein is CASSEMGGTYEQYF. In DNA form, the CDR3 reads TGTGCCAGCAGTGAAATGGGGGGGACCTACGAGCAGTACTTC.

This clone was found a few times. The chain carries TRBV27 and TRBJ1-6; D gene unclear. Germline V gene sequence: CDR1 MNHEY, CDR2 SMNVEV (reference sequence). With 3 bases removed from V and 7 bases from J, the gap between germline ends came to 16 bases. This CDR3 is 16 amino acids long. CDR3 bases: TGTGCCAGCAGTTTCGCTCTAGGAGGGAAAAATTCACCCCTCCACTTT. Its protein product is CASSFALGGKNSPLHF.

J is TRBJ2-7 and V is TRBV5-1; D perhaps matches TRBD2 (5 bases). The CDR3 totals 15 residues. CDR1 is SGHRS and CDR2 is YFSETQ in the germline V gene. Trimming took 0 bases from V and 1 from J, leaving 11 bases between them. In DNA form, the CDR3 reads TGCGCCAGCAGCTTGGGGGGAGTATTTTCCTACGAGCAGTACTTC. It translates to CASSLGGVFSYEQYF.